The TCR beta chain under discussion was sequenced for a study of CD8 T cells in Susac syndrome (dated by TCRdb to between 2019 and 2020). Notes on the research overall: Among the sequenced Susac syndrome patients, five or six had clinically active disease and eight were in clinical remission. At blood withdrawal, Susac syndrome patients were either therapy-naive, taking corticosteroids (in some cases with IVIg as well), or taking IVIg alone. Whether CD8+ T cell activation and differentiation in Susac syndrome was antigen driven was tested using repertoire sequencing. Clonality of the CD8+ T cell repertoire was compared between eleven to twelve healthy donors, roughly 14 Susac syndrome patients and roughly 16 multiple sclerosis patients.

In the case of this clonotype: The antigen this receptor binds is unknown. No base qualities exist here, and no much larger clone lies one base off it.

What the research found in general, with its limitations: CD8+ repertoires in Susac syndrome showed clonal expansion, which was highest in CD8+ TEMRA cells and was greater in clinically active patients than in remitting patients. Sixteen Susac-specific public clones were identified in the total CD8+ repertoire, and four to six Susac-specific public clones were identified in the CD8+ TEMRA repertoire. The number of individuals in the TCR sequencing and HLA analysis was acknowledged as relatively small.

RNA was extracted with the RNeasy kit and roughly 0.45 to 1 ug was reverse transcribed using random hexamers. The immunoSEQ multiplex PCR assay, covering 54 Vbeta and 13 Jbeta segments, was used to amplify TCR beta CDR3 regions. PCR amplification bias was corrected by using a synthetic template baseline for primer optimization and computational correction. In the paper's pipeline: Reads were annotated to V, D and J genes per IMGT and analyzed with immunoSEQ Analyzer, keeping only productive sequences. Clonality was computed as one minus Shannon entropy normalized by log2 of the number of productive unique sequences. For each patient and control, public and private clones were evaluated within the 100 most prevalent clones. A clone was defined as Susac-specific if it was absent from the healthy and MS cohorts, from some 1,100 published viral clones and from other ImmuneACCESS disease sequences. TCRdb redid the processing of the public reads, applying fastp at Q25 and MiXCR, and retained in-frame beta chains. For every CDR3 protein sequence, its rows merge into one entry that carries the most common genes and DNA. In this record, the V and J calls reflect TCRdb's handling and not the investigators' own analysis. The sample includes 100,000 to 150,000 distinct CDR3 sequences, with over 85% observed a single time. Together, the top ten hold about 0.2% of the sample.

Peripheral blood CD8+ and CD4+ T cells from healthy donors, Susac syndrome patients and multiple sclerosis patients were profiled by high-throughput TCR beta sequencing. Recently defined diagnostic criteria for definite or probable disease were met by the Susac syndrome patients. Bulk CD8+ and CD4+ T cells were purified by magnetic negative isolation, whereas CD8+ TEMRA cells were enriched by FACS. Blood was drawn into EDTA tubes, processed within 24 hours, and PBMCs were isolated by density gradient centrifugation. PBMCs intended for TCR sequencing were cryopreserved in liquid nitrogen and were subsequently thawed in a 37 degrees C water bath. The sorted or isolated CD4+, CD8+ and CD8+ TEMRA cells had a purity of 90% or higher. The cysteine opens and the phenylalanine closes a CDR3 of 16 amino acids. Just CDR3 DNA is preserved here, 48 bases in frame from base 1. After removal of 5 bases from V and 3 bases from J, the junction retains 9 bases not matched to a gene. CDR1 and CDR2, per the germline V gene, are SGHVS and FNYEAQ.

The chain uses TRBV7-6 and TRBJ2-1, with 8 central nucleotides matching TRBD2. Source material: CD8+ T cells from PBMCs. The source of this sequence is a human donor with Susac syndrome. The CDR3 in this case is CASSPWEAGVYNEQFF. The nucleotides read TGTGCCAGCAGCCCCTGGGAAGCGGGAGTCTACAATGAGCAGTTCTTC.